These 21 T cell receptor beta chains were all obtained from the same sample, sequenced in a study of T cell repertoires in cytomegalovirus infection. Their antigen targets remain unknown. TCRdb processed the reads anew with MiXCR; each CDR3 protein has one entry. Among about 920,000 distinct CDR3 sequences listed, around 32% were seen once. The specimen was cultured CD8+ T cells from PBMCs, collected from culture after CMV antigen stimulation. These receptor sequences come from a human donor in good health (CMV status not recorded). Some clones in this sample may be carry-over from other donors' samples.

The sample holds a few counts of this clonotype. The gene calls are TRBV6-2 or TRBV6-3 and TRBJ2-1; TRBD2 matches at 7 bases. Germline trimming cut 10 bases from V and 0 bases from J; bases unmatched to any gene: 9. From germline, CDR1 is MNHEY and CDR2 SVGEGT. CDR3 length: 15 residues. This CDR3 is CATCSGPSSYNEQFF. For the CDR3, the DNA is TGTGCCACCTGTAGCGGGCCGAGCTCCTACAATGAGCAGTTCTTC.

The chain combines TRBV7-9 with TRBJ1-6; D might be TRBD1 (5 bases). This CDR3 comprises 18 residues. CDR1 is SEHNR and CDR2 is FQNEAQ in the germline V gene (reference sequence). V was trimmed by 5 bases and J by 0 bases, leaving 17 bases between them. CDR3 DNA sequence: TGTGCCAGCAGCCGCCAGGGACCGCACAACTCCTATAATTCACCCCTCCACTTT. Translated: CASSRQGPHNSYNSPLHF. Supplemented by reference TRBV7-9 and TRBJ1-6, the full variable domain reads DTGVSQNPRHKITKRGQNVTFRCDPISEHNRLYWYRQTLGQGPEFLTYFQNEAQLEKSRLLSDRFSAERPKGSFSTLEIQRTEQGDSAMYLCASSRQGPHNSYNSPLHFGNGTRLTVT.

This clonotype has just a few counts. This chain connects TRBV2 to TRBJ1-1; no clear D gene. Germline values: CDR1 SNHLY, CDR2 FYNNEI. The length of the CDR3 is 17 residues. V dropped 7 bases and J dropped 6 bases, with 27 bases sitting between them. This CDR3 is CASTMNKKGRFSPEAFF. In nucleotides, the CDR3 is TGTGCCAGCACTATGAATAAGAAGGGTAGGTTTTCCCCTGAAGCTTTCTTT.

The genes are TRBV27 and TRBJ1-1; D gene unclear. V was trimmed by 4 bases and J by 4 bases, leaving 7 bases between them. This CDR3 is built from 12 residues. Germline V lookup: CDR1 MNHEY, CDR2 SMNVEV (reference sequence). DNA of the CDR3: TGTGCCAGCAGTTCCCCTCTCACTGAAGCTTTCTTT. Translation: CASSSPLTEAFF.

Only a few counts were recorded for this clonotype. The chain is built from TRBV7-3 and TRBJ2-1; 9 positions match TRBD2. Germline values: CDR1 SGHTA, CDR2 FQGTGA. After removal of 0 bases from V and 4 bases from J, the junction contained 28 bases not matched to a gene. The length of the CDR3 is 24 residues. The CDR3 DNA reads as TGTGCCAGCAGCTTAACGGCCGGGGGCAGGGGAATTAGTAGGAGCGGGGGGCCGTACAATGAGCAGTTCTTC. This translates into CASSLTAGGRGISRSGGPYNEQFF.

The chain is built from TRBV12-3 or TRBV12-4 and TRBJ2-3; D assignment may be TRBD1 or TRBD2 (6 bases each). Trimming took 3 bases from V and 2 from J, leaving 15 bases between them. The CDR3 runs to 16 residues. CDR3 in amino acids: CASSLILEGDTDTQYF. In DNA form, the CDR3 reads TGTGCCAGCAGTTTGATCTTGGAGGGGGACACAGATACGCAGTATTTT.

The chain recombines TRBV19 with TRBJ2-7, with D possibly TRBD1 on 6 matching bases. V lost 4 bases to trimming and J lost 6 bases, with 13 bases between them. This CDR3 comprises 13 residues. Germline V lookup: CDR1 LNHDA, CDR2 SQIVND (reference sequence). The CDR3 region is CASSKQGWGEQYV. DNA for the CDR3: TGTGCCAGTAGTAAACAGGGATGGGGCGAGCAGTACGTC.

Points on this clonotype: An end of the junction does not agree with germline; a read error may underlie this. The V gene is TRBV6-5, the J gene TRBJ2-5; 7 bases match TRBD1. The CDR3 sequence is 15 residues long. Germline CDR1 MNHEY, CDR2 SVGAGI. The CDR3 DNA follows: TGTGCCTGCAGTTACTCGTTAGGGGGCGCGGTGACCCAGTACTTC. Translation: CACSYSLGGAVTQYF.

This clonotype was detected only once. A much larger clonotype is one base distant, so this may be a read error. This rearrangement joins TRBV7-9 to TRBJ2-1, with 9 bases that match TRBD2. This CDR3 comprises 16 residues. Germline V gene lookup returns CDR1 SEHNR and CDR2 FQNEAQ (reference sequence). The CDR3 DNA is TGTGTCAGCAGCTCCTCCCCTAGCGGGAACTACAATGAGCAGTTCTTC. This sequence encodes CVSSSSPSGNYNEQFF.

There are a few counts of this clonotype. This chain connects TRBV27 to TRBJ2-1; D unclear. The CDR3 sequence is 13 residues long. V dropped 4 bases and J dropped 2 bases, with 6 bases sitting between them. Germline values: CDR1 MNHEY, CDR2 SMNVEV (reference sequence). CDR3 coding DNA: TGTGCCAGCAGTTGGCACACCTACAATGAGCAGTTCTTC. This encodes CASSWHTYNEQFF.

Concerning this clonotype itself: Possible read error: a much larger clone is one base away. As the CDR3 is not closed by the conserved phenylalanine or tryptophan, this likely results from a read error. This chain links TRBV20-1 with TRBJ2-1, with D maybe TRBD1 (7 bases). Germline CDR1 is DFQATT and CDR2 is SNEGSKA (reference sequence). The CDR3 is 15 residues long. V lost 6 bases and J lost 5, with 20 bases in between. In nucleotides, the CDR3 is TGCAGTGCCGTCGACAGGGAGGTGAAAGACAATGAGCAGTTCTCC. Encoded protein: CSAVDREVKDNEQFS.

This chain connects TRBV7-9 to TRBJ2-2; a weak D match, TRBD2 (6 bases). Deletions cut 5 bases from V and 1 base from J, with 11 bases between. CDR1 is SEHNR and CDR2 is FQNEAQ in the germline V gene (reference sequence). CDR3 length equals 15 residues. Here the CDR3 reads CASSQGGQNTGELFF. In nucleotides, the CDR3 is TGTGCCAGCAGCCAGGGAGGACAGAACACCGGGGAGCTGTTTTTT.

This clonotype turned up a few times. J is TRBJ1-5 and V is TRBV27, with 9 bases identical to TRBD1. The CDR3 loop spans 15 amino acids. CDR1 is MNHEY and CDR2 is SMNVEV in the germline V gene (reference sequence). Losses at the gene ends were 5 bases for V and 9 bases for J; bases not matched to a gene: 11. The CDR3 here is CASSPRQGEERPQHF. In DNA, the CDR3 is TGTGCCAGCAGTCCCAGACAGGGGGAGGAACGGCCCCAGCATTTT.

The sample holds a few counts of this clonotype. The V call is TRBV6-6, the J call TRBJ2-2; D may be TRBD2 (5 bases). This CDR3 has 15 residues. The ends were cut back, 2 bases at V and 2 bases at J, with 9 bases in the middle. CDR1 is MNHNY and CDR2 is SVGAGI in the germline V gene (reference sequence). The chain's CDR3 is CASSYRGYNTGELFF. CDR3 DNA: TGTGCCAGCAGTTACCGAGGGTATAACACCGGGGAGCTGTTTTTT.

This clonotype turned up a few times. The chain couples TRBV14 to TRBJ2-7; a possible D gene is TRBD1 (6 bases). This CDR3 spans 16 amino acids. Germline V gives CDR1 SGHDN, CDR2 FVKESK. V was clipped by 3 bases and J by 4 bases, with 19 bases between them. The CDR3 bases are TGTGCCAGCAGCCAGGGGGCAGGCCGGTCCTCATACGAGCAGTACGTC. Translation: CASSQGAGRSSYEQYV.

V is TRBV27 and J is TRBJ1-1, with TRBD1 identical over 7 bases. The CDR3 is made up of 14 amino acids. Germline CDR1 reads MNHEY; CDR2 reads SMNVEV (reference sequence). Unmatched junction bases numbered 5, after V lost 2 bases and J lost 5 bases. The CDR3 here is CASSLQGGKTEAFF. For the CDR3, the DNA is TGTGCCAGCAGTTTACAGGGGGGAAAGACTGAAGCTTTCTTT.

The chain has TRBV14 and TRBJ1-2; no definite D call. The CDR3 consists of 14 residues. CDR1 is SGHDN and CDR2 is FVKESK in the germline V gene. The V end was cut by 7 bases, the J end by 0 bases, with 12 bases between. The CDR3 coding sequence is TGTGCCAGCACCTCCGGAGGGACTAACTATGGCTACACCTTC. Protein product: CASTSGGTNYGYTF.

In this sample, this clonotype turned up a few times. The CDR3 is CASSYLGQGDEQFF. For the CDR3, the DNA is TGTGCCAGCAGTTACTTGGGACAGGGTGATGAGCAGTTCTTC. The rearrangement uses TRBV6-2 or TRBV6-3 and TRBJ2-1; 9 nucleotides align to TRBD1. The length of the CDR3 is 14 residues. Germline lookup yields CDR1 MNHEY and CDR2 SVGEGT. V gave up 1 base and J gave up 8 bases; unmatched junction bases: 3.

In nucleotides, the CDR3 is TGTGCCAGCAGTTTGCGACTCTACAGCTCCTACAATGAGCAGTTCTTC. Translating gives CASSLRLYSSYNEQFF. The chain joins TRBV11-2 to TRBJ2-1; the D is unclear. This CDR3 comprises 16 residues. Trimming cost V 6 bases and J 0 bases, with 15 bases left between them. CDR1 and CDR2 (germline): SGHAT, FQNNGV.

This clonotype was observed a few times. The chain links TRBV6-1 to TRBJ2-7; 7 positions match TRBD2. V gave up 7 bases and J gave up 0 bases; unmatched junction bases: 12. The CDR3 spans 16 residues. The germline gives CDR1 MNHNS, CDR2 SASEGT. The CDR3 here is CASTREDSLSSYEQYV. Here the CDR3 DNA reads TGTGCCAGCACCCGGGAGGACTCCTTGAGCTCCTACGAGCAGTACGTC.

The chain recombines TRBV9 with TRBJ2-2; 9 bases map to TRBD2. The V gene end was trimmed by 4 bases and the J gene end by 5 bases; junction bases not matched to a gene: 9. Germline V gene sequence: CDR1 SGDLS, CDR2 YYNGEE. The CDR3 has 16 amino acids. For the CDR3, the DNA is TGTGCCAGCAGCCTTCGAGCGGGGGGCAGGACCGGGGAGCTGTTTTTT. It translates to CASSLRAGGRTGELFF.